The 5 T cell receptor beta chains in this list originate from one sample, sequenced in a study of T cells in Graves' hyperthyroidism and ophthalmopathy. Amplification of TCR beta CDR3 regions used RNA as the template. Initially, a first-round RT-PCR of the TCR CDR3 employed the HTBI primer set. TCRdb redid the calling of the multiplex PCR reads with MiXCR, one entry per CDR3 protein. The table has 500,000 to 650,000 distinct CDR3 sequences, approximately 17% seen once. Sequences were obtained from blood. The origin of the receptors is a woman between 18 and 29 years old with Graves' ophthalmopathy.

Concerning this clonotype: One end of the junction does not line up with germline, which may come from a read error. V gene TRBV6-4 combines with J gene TRBJ2-1; the D gene is possibly TRBD2 (5 bases). The germline V gene has CDR1 MRHNA and CDR2 SNTAGT. The CDR3 loop spans 13 amino acids. CDR3 in amino acids: CCGYGSSYNEQFF. Here the CDR3 DNA reads TGCTGCGGGTACGGTAGCTCCTACAATGAGCAGTTCTTC.

J is TRBJ2-1 and V is TRBV12-3 or TRBV12-4, with D possibly matching TRBD2 (6 bases). The CDR3 spans 14 residues. V was shortened by 3 bases and J by 4 bases, with 10 bases between the two germline ends. CDR3 protein: CASSLWGVYNEQFF. The CDR3 DNA follows: TGTGCCAGCAGTTTGTGGGGGGTATACAATGAGCAGTTCTTC.

Many counts were recorded for this clonotype. The chain recombines TRBV28 with TRBJ2-7; 8 bases map to TRBD1. Germline V gene lookup returns CDR1 MDHEN and CDR2 SYDVKM. The CDR3 covers 12 residues. The junction had 7 bases not matched to a gene; V was cut back by 11 bases and J by 4 bases. CDR3 nucleotide sequence: TGTGCCCGCCCCAGGGGGCTATACGAGCAGTACTTC. This translates into CARPRGLYEQYF.

This clonotype has at least ten counts. V usage is TRBV20-1 and J usage is TRBJ1-2, with 12 bases fitting TRBD1. V was clipped by 5 bases and J by 6 bases; unmatched bases: 10. The CDR3 extends over 15 amino acids. From germline, CDR1 is DFQATT and CDR2 SNEGSKA (reference sequence). CDR3 sequence: CSARGTGGSGDGYTF. The CDR3 nucleotides are TGCAGTGCTCGGGGGACAGGGGGCTCAGGCGATGGCTACACCTTC.

The chain uses TRBV6-2 or TRBV6-3 and TRBJ2-3, with D unclear. This CDR3 is 11 amino acids long. V shed 7 bases and J shed 2 bases, with 4 bases lying between them. From germline, CDR1 is MNHEY and CDR2 SVGEGT. CDR3 protein: CASMTTDTQYF. CDR3 sequence (DNA): TGTGCCAGCATGACCACAGATACGCAGTATTTT.